Below, 24 T cell receptor beta chains from the same sample are listed, as sequenced in a study of neurological immune-mediated disorders. TCRdb re-called the 5' RACE reads with MiXCR, one entry per CDR3 protein. The sample holds 54,000 or so distinct CDR3 sequences, approximately 3.5% seen once. Specimen: PBMCs. The receptors originated from a woman aged 25 to 39 with multiple sclerosis.

This clonotype was seen at least ten times. The rearrangement links TRBV4-1 to TRBJ2-1, with D tentatively TRBD1 (6 bases). CDR1 MGHRA and CDR2 YSYEKL come from the germline V gene. The CDR3 is 14 residues long. Trimming took off 4 bases at V and 9 bases at J, with 16 bases between the two ends. Here the CDR3 reads CASSPSGTRSEQFF. The CDR3 nucleotides are TGCGCCAGCAGCCCTTCCGGGACAAGGAGTGAGCAGTTCTTC.

This clonotype occurred many times. The chain links TRBV5-1 to TRBJ1-4; D call uncertain. Germline V gene sequence: CDR1 SGHRS, CDR2 YFSETQ. This CDR3 has 13 residues. V was trimmed by 3 bases and J by 4 bases, leaving 7 bases between them. The CDR3 reads CASSSGLNEKLFF. Written as DNA, the CDR3 is TGCGCCAGCAGCTCCGGTCTTAATGAAAAACTGTTTTTT.

In this sample, this clonotype turned up many times. The chain is built from TRBV9 and TRBJ1-2; a possible D gene is TRBD1 (5 bases). CDR3 length equals 13 residues. V lost 4 bases, J lost 8 bases, and 15 bases lay in between. Germline V CDR1 and CDR2: SGDLS, YYNGEE. This chain's CDR3 is CASSRETVDGYTF. In nucleotides, the CDR3 is TGTGCCAGCAGCCGAGAGACAGTCGACGGCTACACCTTC. Full variable domain (outside the CDR3, taken from reference TRBV9 and TRBJ1-2): DSGVTQTPKHLITATGQRVTLRCSPRSGDLSVYWYQQSLDQGLQFLIQYYNGEERAKGNILERFSAQQFPDLHSELNLSSLELGDSALYFCASSRETVDGYTFGSGTRLTVV.

As concerns this clonotype: A read error is possible here, since a much larger clone lies one base away. Given the absence of the conserved phenylalanine or tryptophan at the CDR3 end, a read error is likely. The chain joins TRBV7-9 to TRBJ1-2, with D tentatively TRBD1 (5 bases). The V gene lost 5 bases and the J gene lost 3 bases, with 19 bases spanning the gap. Germline loops: CDR1 SEHNR, CDR2 FQNEAQ (reference sequence). This CDR3 is built from 16 residues. The CDR3 here is CASSPTGARGDYGYTY. CDR3 nucleotide sequence: TGTGCCAGCAGCCCTACAGGAGCCAGAGGAGACTATGGCTACACCTAC.

This clonotype occurred many times. This chain links TRBV6-1 with TRBJ2-6; the D gene is possibly TRBD1 (5 bases). This CDR3 is built from 15 residues. V lost 5 bases to trimming and J lost 2 bases, with 10 bases between them. CDR1 and CDR2 from the germline V gene are MNHNS and SASEGT. The CDR3 DNA follows: TGTGCCAGCAGTCCGCAGGGCACTGGGGCCAACGTCCTGACTTTC. Its protein product is CASSPQGTGANVLTF.

This clonotype has at least ten counts. The CDR3 sequence is CASSWTGGPNTGELFF. CDR3 coding DNA: TGCGCCAGCAGCTGGACGGGAGGCCCGAACACCGGGGAGCTGTTTTTT. This chain joins TRBV5-1 and TRBJ2-2; 7 nucleotides line up with TRBD2. The germline V gene encodes CDR1 SGHRS and CDR2 YFSETQ. V gave up 3 bases and J gave up 0 bases; unmatched junction bases: 5. This CDR3 is built from 16 residues. The full variable domain, its missing parts supplied by reference TRBV5-1 and TRBJ2-2, is KAGVTQTPRYLIKTRGQQVTLSCSPISGHRSVSWYQQTPGQGLQFLFEYFSETQRNKGNFPGRFSGRQFSNSRSEMNVSTLELGDSALYLCASSWTGGPNTGELFFGEGSRLTVL.

The chain is built from TRBV7-2 and TRBJ1-1; 9 nucleotides match TRBD1. CDR1 and CDR2 (germline): SGHTA, FQGNSA. V lost 3 bases and J lost 6; bases outside the gene matches: 11. The CDR3 totals 16 residues. The CDR3 here is CASSFQTGGFRPEAFF. The CDR3, as DNA: TGTGCCAGCAGCTTCCAAACAGGGGGCTTCCGGCCTGAAGCTTTCTTT.

At least ten counts were recorded for this clonotype. The genes are TRBV10-3 and TRBJ1-1; D possibly corresponds to TRBD1 (5 bases). Germline V gives CDR1 ENHRY, CDR2 SYGVKD. Trimming stripped 10 bases from V and 1 base from J, with 16 bases between. The CDR3 has 14 amino acids. CDR3 sequence: CASRKSGPNTEAFF. The CDR3 bases are TGTGCCAGTCGTAAATCAGGGCCGAACACTGAAGCTTTCTTT.

This clonotype is medium-sized (0.01 to 0.1%). This chain connects TRBV4-2 to TRBJ2-1; D is uncertain. Looked up from germline, CDR1 is LGHNA and CDR2 is YNFKEQ. This CDR3 is 14 amino acids long. The V end lost 7 bases, the J end lost 3 bases, and 13 bases lay between the germline ends. The CDR3 loop is CASTPTGVYNEQFF. CDR3 DNA: TGTGCCAGCACCCCGACTGGGGTCTACAATGAGCAGTTCTTC.

This clonotype was seen many times. This chain connects TRBV3-1 to TRBJ2-6; 7 bases line up with TRBD1. Germline lookup yields CDR1 LGHDT and CDR2 YNNKEL (reference sequence). Unmatched junction bases numbered 9, after V lost 2 bases and J lost 5 bases. The CDR3 contains 17 residues. DNA of the CDR3: TGTGCCAGCAGCCAACTCGGCAACAGGGGAAGGGCCAACGTCCTGACTTTC. This codes for CASSQLGNRGRANVLTF.

This clonotype was detected ten times or more. CDR3 in DNA: TGTGCCAGCGGCTACGAGCAGTACTTC. Translation: CASGYEQYF. The chain combines TRBV28 with TRBJ2-7; D is unresolved. The CDR3 length is 9 residues. The V end lost 8 bases, the J end lost 3 bases, and 2 bases lay between the germline ends. CDR1 is MDHEN and CDR2 is SYDVKM in the germline V gene.

The sample holds many counts of this clonotype. J is TRBJ2-7 and V is TRBV5-1; D uncertain. Trimming pared 3 bases from V and 4 bases from J, leaving 14 bases between. Germline CDR1 and CDR2: SGHRS and YFSETQ. The CDR3 length is 14 residues. In nucleotides, the CDR3 is TGCGCCAGCAGCTCCCTCCAAACAACTTACGAGCAGTACTTC. Its translation is CASSSLQTTYEQYF. The whole variable domain, filled in from reference TRBV5-1 and TRBJ2-7, reads KAGVTQTPRYLIKTRGQQVTLSCSPISGHRSVSWYQQTPGQGLQFLFEYFSETQRNKGNFPGRFSGRQFSNSRSEMNVSTLELGDSALYLCASSSLQTTYEQYFGPGTRLTVT.

The table lists this clonotype with many counts. This sequence joins TRBV11-2 and TRBJ1-1; no reliable D call. CDR3 length: 16 amino acids. CDR1 and CDR2 (germline): SGHAT, FQNNGV. With 1 base removed from V and 0 bases from J, the gap between germline ends came to 12 bases. CDR3 in amino acids: CASSLGLGRMNTEAFF. The CDR3, as DNA: TGTGCCAGCAGCTTAGGTTTGGGGAGAATGAACACTGAAGCTTTCTTT.

This clonotype was seen repeatedly, ten times or more. CDR3 bases: TGTGCCAGCAGCTTAGACCCCCTTCTGCCCACAGATACGCAGTATTTT. Residues: CASSLDPLLPTDTQYF. The J gene is TRBJ2-3, the V gene TRBV11-2; D remains ambiguous. Trimming left V 0 bases short and J 2 bases short, with 12 bases between. CDR3 length equals 16 residues. CDR1 and CDR2 from the germline V gene are SGHAT and FQNNGV.

This clonotype was counted at least ten times. The chain couples TRBV29-1 to TRBJ1-2; no clear D. Between the trimmed V and J ends, which lost 4 bases and 4 bases, there was a span of 4 bases. Looked up from germline, CDR1 is SQVTM and CDR2 is ANQGSEA. The CDR3 is 10 amino acids. The CDR3 DNA sequence: TGCAGCGTTGGGGGCTATGGCTACACCTTC. Its protein is CSVGGYGYTF.

This clonotype was counted many times. The J gene is TRBJ2-5, the V gene TRBV12-3 or TRBV12-4; D might be TRBD2 (6 bases). Trimming took 5 bases from V and 7 from J, leaving 11 bases between them. This CDR3 is built from 12 residues. DNA of the CDR3: TGTGCCAGCAGTGCTGTGGGGGGGACCCAGTACTTC. Translating gives CASSAVGGTQYF.

This clonotype was seen ten or more times. The rearrangement links TRBV5-5 to TRBJ2-1; TRBD2 matches at 15 bases. Looked up from germline, CDR1 is SGHKS and CDR2 is YYEKEE (reference sequence). The CDR3 is made up of 16 amino acids. Germline trimming cut 5 bases from V and 7 bases from J; bases unmatched to any gene: 7. CDR3 bases: TGTGCCAGCAGATCGGGACTAGCGGGAGGAAAAAATGAGCAGTTCTTC. It translates to CASRSGLAGGKNEQFF. Based on the CDR3 plus reference TRBV5-5 and TRBJ2-1, the full variable domain is DAGVTQSPTHLIKTRGQQVTLRCSPISGHKSVSWYQQVLGQGPQFIFQYYEKEERGRGNFPDRFSARQFPNYSSELNVNALLLGDSALYLCASRSGLAGGKNEQFFGPGTRLTVL.

In its sample, this clonotype was seen many times. This sequence joins TRBV15 and TRBJ2-3; TRBD2 matches at 10 bases. V was clipped by 0 bases and J by 4 bases; unmatched bases: 4. Per the germline V gene, CDR1 is LNHNV and CDR2 is YYDKDF (reference sequence). The CDR3 is 16 residues long. Here the CDR3 DNA reads TGTGCCACCAGCAGAGATAAGAGCGGGGGGGCAGATACGCAGTATTTT. It yields the protein CATSRDKSGGADTQYF.

In its sample, this clonotype was seen many times. The rearrangement links TRBV7-3 to TRBJ2-2, with D maybe TRBD2 (6 bases). The CDR3 is made up of 13 amino acids. V was pared by 2 bases and J by 8 bases, with 9 bases between. Per the germline V gene, CDR1 is SGHTA and CDR2 is FQGTGA. CDR3 coding DNA: TGTGCCAGCAGCTTATTTGCGGGAGGGGAGCTGTTTTTT. It codes for CASSLFAGGELFF.

In this sample, this clonotype turned up many times. The chain combines TRBV7-9 with TRBJ2-1; no definite D call. The length of the CDR3 is 13 residues. CDR1 SEHNR and CDR2 FQNEAQ come from the germline V gene (reference sequence). The V end lost 2 bases, the J end lost 6 bases, and 8 bases lay between the germline ends. Here the CDR3 reads CASSLTSANEQFF. In DNA form, the CDR3 reads TGTGCCAGCAGCTTAACTTCCGCCAATGAGCAGTTCTTC.

This clonotype was detected ten times or more. The rearrangement uses TRBV9 and TRBJ2-7; 9 bases match TRBD2. The CDR3 totals 15 residues. Germline loops: CDR1 SGDLS, CDR2 YYNGEE. V gave up 0 bases and J gave up 2 bases; unmatched junction bases: 3. The chain's CDR3 is CASSVASGATYEQYF. The CDR3, as DNA: TGTGCCAGCAGCGTAGCTAGCGGGGCCACCTACGAGCAGTACTTC.

This clonotype was picked up many times. The chain has TRBV5-1 and TRBJ2-7; D remains ambiguous. Trimming left V 4 bases short and J 2 bases short, with 13 bases between. Per the germline V gene, CDR1 is SGHRS and CDR2 is YFSETQ. This CDR3 comprises 14 residues. In nucleotides, the CDR3 is TGCGCCAGCAGCCTGGACCCAGACCCCTACGAGCAGTACTTC. Residues: CASSLDPDPYEQYF.

This clonotype appeared many times. The rearrangement uses TRBV5-5 and TRBJ2-5; D uncertain. V lost 1 base, J lost 5 bases, and 15 bases lay in between. The CDR3 is made up of 15 amino acids. CDR1 SGHKS and CDR2 YYEKEE come from the germline V gene (reference sequence). The CDR3 bases are TGTGCCAGCAGCTTGAGTCAGGCTATGCTGGAGACCCAGTACTTC. Its protein product is CASSLSQAMLETQYF.

This clonotype occurred a few times. A much bigger clone sits one base away, suggesting this may be a read error. The chain recombines TRBV15 with TRBJ2-3; D gene ambiguous. Trimming pared 5 bases from V and 5 bases from J, leaving 11 bases between. Germline V CDR1 and CDR2: LNHNV, YYDKDF (reference sequence). There are 13 residues in the CDR3. CDR3: CATSALTIDTQYF. CDR3 nucleotides: TGTGCCACCAGCGCCTTAACCATAGATACGCAGTATTTT.